Below are 12 T cell receptor beta chains sequenced from a single sample in a study of T cell responses to AZD1222 COVID-19 vaccine. Sequenced by immunoSEQ multiplex PCR; TCRdb stores in-frame clones only, minus some. The sample has about 110,000 clones; 85% to 95% are singletons. The sequencing here drew on peripheral blood, taken 28 days after the second AZD1222 dose. Source of these receptors: an adult who received the AZD1222 COVID-19 vaccine.

The chain combines TRBV7-2 with TRBJ1-4, with D tentatively TRBD1 (5 bases). V lost 2 bases and J lost 5, with 18 bases in between. Per the germline V gene, CDR1 is SGHTA and CDR2 is FQGNSA. The CDR3 consists of 17 residues. The CDR3, as DNA: TGTGCCAGCAGCTTAAGACGAGTGGAGGGGACGAATGAAAAACTGTTTTTT. Translating gives CASSLRRVEGTNEKLFF.

The V gene is TRBV18, the J gene TRBJ2-5, with D uncertain. The CDR3 consists of 13 residues. Germline CDR1 reads KGHSH; CDR2 reads LQKENI. V shed 5 bases and J shed 5 bases, with 12 bases lying between them. This chain's CDR3 is CASSSGSLETQYF. The CDR3 DNA follows: TGTGCCAGCTCATCGGGCTCCCTGGAGACCCAGTACTTC. Supplemented by reference TRBV18 and TRBJ2-5, the full variable domain reads NAGVMQNPRHLVRRRGQEARLRCSPMKGHSHVYWYRQLPEEGLKFMVYLQKENIIDESGMPKERFSAEFPKEGPSILRIQQVVRGDSAAYFCASSSGSLETQYFGPGTRLLVL.

The chain recombines TRBV6-5 with TRBJ2-3, with no clear D. The germline V and J ends were trimmed by 6 bases and 5 bases, with 9 bases remaining between them. The germline V gene encodes CDR1 MNHEY and CDR2 SVGAGI. This CDR3 is built from 12 residues. The CDR3 region is CASSQSRDTQYF. The DNA of the CDR3 is TGTGCCAGCAGCCAGTCCCGAGATACGCAGTATTTT.

This chain's CDR3 is CASNRDRAPSDGYTF. CDR3 nucleotide sequence: TGTGCCAGCAACCGGGACAGGGCCCCGTCGGATGGCTACACCTTC. This rearrangement joins TRBV6-5 to TRBJ1-2; 9 bases fit TRBD1. Per germline, CDR1 MNHEY and CDR2 SVGAGI. This CDR3 has 15 residues. Trimming took 7 bases from V and 6 from J; bases not matched to a gene: 12.

The gene calls are TRBV2 and TRBJ1-6; 9 nucleotides line up with TRBD1. The germline V gene encodes CDR1 SNHLY and CDR2 FYNNEI. The junction had 12 bases not matched to a gene; V was cut back by 6 bases and J by 6 bases. The length of the CDR3 is 17 residues. The DNA of the CDR3 is TGTGCCAGCAGCCCTGGGACAGGGATATCGGGTAATTCACCCCTCCACTTT. Protein sequence: CASSPGTGISGNSPLHF.

The rearrangement links TRBV6-5 to TRBJ1-5; 10 bases fit TRBD1. V lost 6 bases to trimming and J lost 4 bases; unmatched junction nucleotides: 6. The CDR3 spans 15 residues. Looked up from germline, CDR1 is MNHEY and CDR2 is SVGAGI. CDR3 residues: CASSIGQGGNQPQHF. DNA for the CDR3: TGTGCCAGCAGCATCGGACAGGGGGGAAATCAGCCCCAGCATTTT.

V is TRBV30 and J is TRBJ2-7; the D is unclear. The CDR3 contains 12 residues. V was trimmed by 1 base and J by 1 base, leaving 5 bases between them. Germline V gives CDR1 GTSNPN, CDR2 SVGIG (reference sequence). This CDR3 is CAWSAYSYEQYF. The CDR3 coding sequence is TGTGCCTGGAGTGCCTATTCCTACGAGCAGTACTTC.

The chain employs TRBV5-6 and TRBJ2-1; 9 bases line up with TRBD1. The CDR3 covers 15 residues. Germline CDR1 reads SGHDT; CDR2 reads YYEEEE. The V and J ends lost 5 bases and 8 bases, in that order; junction bases with no gene match: 11. DNA of the CDR3: TGTGCCAGCAGGACCGGGACAGGGTATGAGGATGAGCAGTTCTTC. Translating it yields CASRTGTGYEDEQFF.

The V gene is TRBV4-3, the J gene TRBJ2-3; 8 positions match TRBD2. Trimming took 0 bases from V and 2 from J; bases not matched to a gene: 7. This CDR3 has 17 amino acids. Germline V lookup: CDR1 LGHNA, CDR2 YSLEER. As DNA, the CDR3 is TGCGCCAGCAGCCAAGATGGGGGGACTAGATTCACAGATACGCAGTATTTT. Translating it yields CASSQDGGTRFTDTQYF.

The chain carries TRBV7-9 and TRBJ1-1; D remains unclear. CDR3 length: 13 residues. CDR1 and CDR2 (germline): SEHNR, FQNEAQ (reference sequence). V was pared by 4 bases and J by 9 bases, with 15 bases between. The CDR3 DNA reads TGTGCCAGCAGCTCCCTGGTGACCCTGAAAGCTTTCTTT. Its translation is CASSSLVTLKAFF.

The J gene is TRBJ2-7, the V gene TRBV6-2 or TRBV6-3; 11 bases map to TRBD2. Germline V gene sequence: CDR1 MNHEY, CDR2 SVGEGT. The CDR3 runs to 15 residues. The J segment lost 0 bases and the V segment lost 5 bases, leaving 3 bases of the junction unmatched. The CDR3 DNA is TGTGCCAGCAGTGTACTAGCGGGAGCCTCCTACGAGCAGTACTTC. Protein: CASSVLAGASYEQYF.

This clone is a singleton in its sample. The J gene is TRBJ2-3, the V gene TRBV7-9; D gene unclear. Per germline, CDR1 SEHNR and CDR2 FQNEAQ (reference sequence). The length of the CDR3 is 12 residues. V was trimmed by 5 bases and J by 7 bases, leaving 10 bases between them. CDR3 in amino acids: CASSNLGNTQYF. The CDR3 DNA reads as TGTGCCAGCAGCAACCTAGGGAATACGCAGTATTTT.